Sequencing of this T cell receptor (beta chain) was carried out in a study of cytomegalovirus exposure and HLA in healthy donors. This CDR3 is 15 amino acids long. The germline CDR1 and CDR2 sequences are KGHSH and LQKENI. V was pared by 4 bases and J by 7 bases, with 9 bases of the junction left unmatched. Study-wide results and limits: It is likely that the observed cluster of highly shared sequence variants was a sequencing artifact. Under in vitro conditions, three CMV-associated chains were confirmed as specific for CMV antigens. As a later analysis showed, a missense DCLRE1C variant was linked to trimming of TCR beta V- and J-genes.

This clone was seen a handful of times. The antigen is not known. The primer mix had 60 Vbeta and 13 Jbeta primers. The protocol was immunoSEQ multiplex PCR, while the TCRdb copy is restricted to in-frame clones and leaves out a portion. The sample lists roughly 150,000 clones, about 79% occurring once. The specimen was PBMCs. This clonotype was obtained from a male donor in good health and CMV-seronegative. The V call is TRBV18, the J call TRBJ1-5; 8 bases match TRBD1. CDR3 region: CASSLSTGVEQPQHF. The CDR3 region has the DNA TGTGCCAGCTCACTCTCGACAGGGGTCGAACAGCCCCAGCATTTT.